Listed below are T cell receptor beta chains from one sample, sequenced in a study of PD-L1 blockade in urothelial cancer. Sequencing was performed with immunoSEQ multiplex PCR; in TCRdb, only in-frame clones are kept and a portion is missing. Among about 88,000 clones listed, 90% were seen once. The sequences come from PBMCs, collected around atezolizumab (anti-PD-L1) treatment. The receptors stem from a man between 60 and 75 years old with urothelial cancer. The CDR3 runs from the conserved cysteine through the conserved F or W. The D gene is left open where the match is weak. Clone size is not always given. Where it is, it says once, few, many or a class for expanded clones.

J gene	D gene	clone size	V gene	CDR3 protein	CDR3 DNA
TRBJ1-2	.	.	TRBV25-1	CASSPQGSGYTF	TGTGCCAGCAGTCCACAGGGTTCGGGCTACACCTTC
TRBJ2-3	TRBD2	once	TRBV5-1	CASSFETGGKTDTQYF	TGCGCCAGCAGCTTCGAAACGGGGGGTAAGACAGATACGCAGTATTTT
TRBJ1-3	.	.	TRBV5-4	CASSYRGGRGNTIYF	TGTGCCAGCAGCTATCGCGGAGGGCGAGGAAACACCATATATTTT
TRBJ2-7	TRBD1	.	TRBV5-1	CASRLDRVNEQYF	TGCGCCAGCAGGCTGGACAGGGTGAACGAGCAGTACTTC
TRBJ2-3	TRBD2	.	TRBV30	CAWSVSLVAGGLTDTQYF	TGTGCCTGGAGTGTGTCGCTAGTCGCGGGGGGGCTTACAGATACGCAGTATTTT
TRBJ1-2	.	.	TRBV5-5	CASSRGDNYGYTF	TGTGCCAGCAGCCGGGGGGATAACTATGGCTACACCTTC
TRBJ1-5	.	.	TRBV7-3	CASPPMGREWGNQPQHF	TGTGCCAGCCCCCCGATGGGGAGGGAGTGGGGCAATCAGCCCCAGCATTTT
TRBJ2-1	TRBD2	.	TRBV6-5	CASSYRTTSDYNEQFF	TGTGCCAGCAGTTACAGGACGACTAGCGACTACAATGAGCAGTTCTTC
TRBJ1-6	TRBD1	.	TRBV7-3	CASSLTGGDSPLHF	TGTGCCAGCAGCTTGACAGGGGGTGATTCACCCCTCCACTTT
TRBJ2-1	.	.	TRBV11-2	CASSLESGYNEQFF	TGTGCCAGCAGCTTAGAATCGGGGTACAATGAGCAGTTCTTC
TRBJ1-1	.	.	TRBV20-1	CSALFVPEAFF	TGCAGTGCCCTCTTTGTTCCTGAAGCTTTCTTT
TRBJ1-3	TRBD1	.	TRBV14	CASSRNRGFSSGNTIYF	TGTGCCAGCAGCCGGAACAGGGGATTCAGCTCTGGAAACACCATATATTTT
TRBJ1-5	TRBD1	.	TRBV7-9	CASSSGQGMNQPQHF	TGTGCCAGCAGCTCGGGACAGGGGATGAATCAGCCCCAGCATTTT
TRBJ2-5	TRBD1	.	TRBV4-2	CASSQGTGEETQYF	TGTGCCAGCAGCCAAGGGACAGGGGAGGAGACCCAGTACTTC
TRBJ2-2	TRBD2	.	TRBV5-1	CASSGKGLAGDGTGELFF	TGCGCCAGCAGCGGGAAGGGACTAGCGGGAGACGGCACCGGGGAGCTGTTTTTT
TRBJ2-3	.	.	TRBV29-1	CSVSSLSGSPTDTQYF	TGCAGCGTCTCATCCCTTTCCGGTTCCCCCACAGATACGCAGTATTTT
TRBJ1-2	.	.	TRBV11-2	CASSPLQGSGYTF	TGTGCCAGCAGCCCGCTACAGGGTTCTGGCTACACCTTC
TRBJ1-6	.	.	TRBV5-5	CASSTNGNSPLHF	TGTGCCAGCAGTACTAACGGGAATTCACCCCTCCACTTT
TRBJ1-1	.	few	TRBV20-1	CSAVGNTEAFF	TGCAGTGCCGTGGGCAACACTGAAGCTTTCTTT
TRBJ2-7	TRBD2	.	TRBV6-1	CASSPGLAGAYEQYF	TGTGCCAGCAGCCCGGGACTAGCGGGGGCCTACGAGCAGTACTTC
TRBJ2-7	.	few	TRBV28	CASSFGGSGGEQYF	TGTGCCAGCAGTTTTGGTGGGAGTGGGGGGGAGCAGTACTTC
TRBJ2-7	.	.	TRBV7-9	CASSLVATASYEQYF	TGTGCCAGCAGCTTAGTGGCGACAGCATCCTACGAGCAGTACTTC